This T cell receptor beta chain was documented in a study of blood T cell repertoires in COVID-19. Background on the study: T cells, B-cell-depleted T cells, or PBMCs provided the cDNA or gDNA that served as material.

Methods used by the authors: It was from reference gene primer amplification that nucleated cell counts were estimated. Using immunoSEQ multiplex PCR, the repertoire was profiled, and TCRdb retains in-frame clones only, with some absent. The V and J calls and clone size are taken from that table; D and trimming were inferred from the DNA. Among over 200,000 clones, roughly 80% were seen once, and the ten largest hold 18%. The table lists this clone with a few counts. The CDR3 extends over 16 amino acids. Germline V gene sequence: CDR1 SNHLY, CDR2 FYNNEI. V trimming: 2 bases; J trimming: 4 bases; junction bases outside the gene matches: 6.

The TCR sequence derives from a woman over 75 with active or convalescent COVID-19. The V and J genes are TRBV2 and TRBJ1-5; 9 nucleotides match TRBD1. Specimen: peripheral blood. The CDR3 reads CASSEISGQGNQPQHF. CDR3 nucleotides: TGTGCCAGCAGTGAAATATCTGGACAGGGGAATCAGCCCCAGCATTTT.